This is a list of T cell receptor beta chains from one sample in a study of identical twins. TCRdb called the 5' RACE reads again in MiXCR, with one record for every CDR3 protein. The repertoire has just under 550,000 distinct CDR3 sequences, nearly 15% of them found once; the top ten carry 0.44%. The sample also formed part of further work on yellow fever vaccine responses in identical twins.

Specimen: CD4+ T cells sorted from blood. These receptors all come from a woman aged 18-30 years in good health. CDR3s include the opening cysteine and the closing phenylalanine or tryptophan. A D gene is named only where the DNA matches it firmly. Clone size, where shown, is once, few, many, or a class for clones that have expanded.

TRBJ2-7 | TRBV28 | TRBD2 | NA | TGTGCCAGCACGCCCAGGGGTAGCGGGACCTACGAGCAGTACTTC | CASTPRGSGTYEQYF
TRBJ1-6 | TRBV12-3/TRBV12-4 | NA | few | TGTGCCAGCAGTTTCCAGGGACTCAATAATTCACCCCTCCACTTT | CASSFQGLNNSPLHF
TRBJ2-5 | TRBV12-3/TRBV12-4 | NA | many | TGTGCCAGCAGTTTCTTCGGGGACGGCCAAGAGACCCAGTACTTC | CASSFFGDGQETQYF
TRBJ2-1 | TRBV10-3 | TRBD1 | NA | TGTGCCATCATGGGGACAGAAGACAATGAGCAGTTCTTC | CAIMGTEDNEQFF
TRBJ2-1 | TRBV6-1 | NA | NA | TGTGCCAGCAGTCGGGCAGCCAGCTCCTACAATGAGCAGTTCTTC | CASSRAASSYNEQFF
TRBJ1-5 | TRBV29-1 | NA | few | TGCAGCGTTGTAGAGCCGGGGGGGCCCCAGCATTTT | CSVVEPGGPQHF
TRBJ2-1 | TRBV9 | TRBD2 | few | TGTGCCAGCAGCGCTAGCGGAGCCCACAATGAGCAGTTCTTC | CASSASGAHNEQFF
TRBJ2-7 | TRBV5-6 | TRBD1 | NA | TGTGCCAGCACTATGATCGGACAGGGGGCATCAGTGGAGCAGTACTTC | CASTMIGQGASVEQYF
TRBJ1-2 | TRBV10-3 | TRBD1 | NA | TGTGCCATCAGCGGACAGGGATCAACTAACTATGGCTACACCTTC | CAISGQGSTNYGYTF
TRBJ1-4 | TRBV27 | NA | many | TGTGCCAGCAGCTCTTCGGGGTTTATCGGAAAACTGTTTTTT | CASSSSGFIGKLFF
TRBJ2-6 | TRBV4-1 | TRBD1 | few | TGCGCCAGCAGCCAAGGGGGACAGGGATCGTTTAGGGCCAACGTCCTGACTTTC | CASSQGGQGSFRANVLTF
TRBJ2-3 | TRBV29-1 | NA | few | TGCAGCGTTCGCTCTAGCGCCTTTTCATGGGATACGCAGTATTTT | CSVRSSAFSWDTQYF
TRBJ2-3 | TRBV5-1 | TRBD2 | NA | TGCGCCAGCAGCTCCGGGACTACTTACACAGATACGCAGTATTTT | CASSSGTTYTDTQYF
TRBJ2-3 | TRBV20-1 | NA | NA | TGCAGTGCTACCAGCCAGGTTTTCGAGACGCAGTATTTT | CSATSQVFETQYF
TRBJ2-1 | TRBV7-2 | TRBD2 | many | TGTGCCAGCAGCCAAACCGGACTAGCGGCTTACAATGAGCAGTTCTTC | CASSQTGLAAYNEQFF
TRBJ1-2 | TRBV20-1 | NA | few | TGCAGTGCTAGTAGGGAGACTGGAAGCTATGGCTACACCTTC | CSASRETGSYGYTF
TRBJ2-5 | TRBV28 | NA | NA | TGTGCCAGCAGATCCCCGGGACACTTCCAAGAGACCCAGTACTTC | CASRSPGHFQETQYF
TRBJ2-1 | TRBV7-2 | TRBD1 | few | TGTGCCAGCAGCTTAACAACCGGGACAGGGAGCTATGAGCAGTTCTTC | CASSLTTGTGSYEQFF
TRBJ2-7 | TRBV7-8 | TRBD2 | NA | TGTGCCAGCAGCTCGATTAGCGGGTTCGGCGAGCAGTACTTC | CASSSISGFGEQYF
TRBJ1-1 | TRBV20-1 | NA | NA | TGCAGTGCCCAGGGCATTACCTCCTCTGGTGAAGCTTTCTTT | CSAQGITSSGEAFF
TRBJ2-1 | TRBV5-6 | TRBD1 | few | TGTGCCAGCAGCCCGACAGGGGCGGTCGTCGAGCAGTTCTTC | CASSPTGAVVEQFF
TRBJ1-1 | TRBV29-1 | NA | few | TGCAGCGTCGAAGACACCCGGTACACTGAAGCTTTCTTT | CSVEDTRYTEAFF
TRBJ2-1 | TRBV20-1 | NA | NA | TGCAGTGCTTCGGACAGTTTTGGTCGATACAATGAGCAGTTCTTC | CSASDSFGRYNEQFF
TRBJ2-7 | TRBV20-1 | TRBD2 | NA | TGCAGTGCTAGCTCTCCTAGCGGGAGCTTTACCGAGCAGTACTTC | CSASSPSGSFTEQYF
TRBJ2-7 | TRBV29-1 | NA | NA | TGCAGCGTCGCCGGGACAAGCTCCTACGAGCAGTACTTC | CSVAGTSSYEQYF
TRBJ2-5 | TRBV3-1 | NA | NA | TGTGCCAGCAGCCCGGCCGGCCAGGGGACCCAGTACTTC | CASSPAGQGTQYF
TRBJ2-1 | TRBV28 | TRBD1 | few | TGTGCCAGCAGTTCCGGGACAGGGTGGGATTATGAGCAGTTCTTC | CASSSGTGWDYEQFF
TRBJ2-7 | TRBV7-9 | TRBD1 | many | TGTGCCAGCAGCTTAGGGGACAGTACCTACGAGCAGTACTTC | CASSLGDSTYEQYF
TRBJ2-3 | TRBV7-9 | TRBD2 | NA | TGTGCCAGCAGCTTATTGCTGGAAAGGCGGCGGGGGGATACGCAGTATTTT | CASSLLLERRRGDTQYF
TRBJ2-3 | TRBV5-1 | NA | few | TGCGCCAGCAGCTTACGATCGGGAGTAGAGGATACGCAGTATTTT | CASSLRSGVEDTQYF
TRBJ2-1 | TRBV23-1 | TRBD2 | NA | TGCGCCAGCAGTCAACTGAAGGAAACTAGCGGGAGCTCCTACAATGAGCAGTTCTTC | CASSQLKETSGSSYNEQFF
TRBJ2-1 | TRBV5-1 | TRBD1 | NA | TGCGCCAGCAGCGGGGGACAGGGGGGATCGAATGAGCAGTTCTTC | CASSGGQGGSNEQFF
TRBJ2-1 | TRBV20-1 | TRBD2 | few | TGCAGTGCTAGAGTCGGGAGGGACTACAATGAGCAGTTCTTC | CSARVGRDYNEQFF
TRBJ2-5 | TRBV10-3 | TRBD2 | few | TGTGCCATCAGGACTAGCGGCCAAGAGACCCAGTACTTC | CAIRTSGQETQYF
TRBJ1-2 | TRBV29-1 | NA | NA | TGCAGCGTTGAAGTTCCGGGCCAGGGGTATGGCTACACCTTC | CSVEVPGQGYGYTF